The 25 T cell receptor beta chains reported below all come from one sample, sequenced in a study of T cell repertoires in cytomegalovirus infection. MiXCR, run by TCRdb on the reads, gives a single entry per CDR3 protein. The repertoire holds 600,000 to 700,000 distinct CDR3 sequences, with 30% to 35% as singletons. No antigens are known for them. The sample here was cultured PBMCs, taken from culture after CMV antigen stimulation. These receptors all stem from a human donor in good health (CMV status not recorded). Some clones in this sample may be carry-over from other donors' samples.

The chain links TRBV7-2 to TRBJ2-7; TRBD2 is a possible D gene (6 bases). Trimming took off 4 bases at V and 7 bases at J, with 14 bases between the two ends. Germline CDR1 reads SGHTA; CDR2 reads FQGNSA. The CDR3 is made up of 13 amino acids. The CDR3 DNA follows: TGTGCCAGCAGCTCCGCGCGGGATAGAGAGCAGTACTTC. Translating gives CASSSARDREQYF.

This sequence joins TRBV7-8 and TRBJ2-7, with D perhaps matching TRBD2 (6 bases). The V end was cut by 5 bases, the J end by 6 bases, with 20 bases between. This CDR3 is 15 amino acids long. Looked up from germline, CDR1 is SGHVS and CDR2 is FQNEAQ. The CDR3 region is CASSTERVPNSEQYF. CDR3 sequence (DNA): TGTGCCAGCAGCACCGAGCGGGTCCCCAACTCCGAGCAGTACTTC.

The CDR3, as DNA: TGTGCCAGCGCCACACCCTACGAGCAGTACTTC. Amino acid sequence: CASATPYEQYF. This chain uses TRBV2 with TRBJ2-7; D is ambiguous. V was clipped by 8 bases and J by 2 bases, with 7 bases between them. The CDR3 has 11 amino acids. Germline CDR1 is SNHLY and CDR2 is FYNNEI.

This clonotype was detected only a few times. The chain combines TRBV4-1 with TRBJ1-2; possible D gene TRBD1, 5 bases. Germline V CDR1 and CDR2: MGHRA, YSYEKL. The CDR3 is 16 amino acids. V was cut by 4 bases and J by 2 bases, with 17 bases left in between. The CDR3 is CASSLIFGEGNYGYTF. Written as DNA, the CDR3 is TGCGCCAGCAGCCTCATATTTGGCGAGGGGAACTATGGCTACACCTTC.

In its sample, this clonotype was seen a few times. The chain couples TRBV12-3 or TRBV12-4 to TRBJ2-3; 7 bases fit TRBD1. The V and J ends lost 5 bases and 1 base, in that order; junction bases with no gene match: 9. This CDR3 contains 16 residues. CDR3 sequence reads: CASSTVRGQGTDTQYF. As DNA, the CDR3 is TGTGCCAGCAGTACGGTCCGAGGACAGGGCACAGATACGCAGTATTTT.

The chain has TRBV7-2 and TRBJ1-6; D possibly corresponds to TRBD1 (5 bases). The V gene's germline CDR1 is SGHTA and CDR2 FQGNSA. The CDR3 loop spans 15 amino acids. V dropped 6 bases and J dropped 4 bases, with 13 bases sitting between them. The CDR3 is CASSWDSRYNSPLHF. The CDR3 DNA sequence: TGTGCCAGCAGTTGGGACTCCCGTTATAATTCACCCCTCCACTTT.

In nucleotides, the CDR3 is TGTGCCAGCATCGGAGACACTGAAGCTTTCTTT. Its translation: CASIGDTEAFF. The V gene is TRBV28, the J gene TRBJ1-1; D call uncertain. There are 11 residues in the CDR3. Germline V gene lookup returns CDR1 MDHEN and CDR2 SYDVKM. Trimming left V 7 bases short and J 3 bases short, with 6 bases between. The whole variable domain, filled in from reference TRBV28 and TRBJ1-1, reads DVKVTQSSRYLVKRTGEKVFLECVQDMDHENMFWYRQDPGLGLRLIYFSYDVKMKEKGDIPEGYSVSREKKERFSLILESASTNQTSMYLCASIGDTEAFFGQGTRLTVV.

This sequence joins TRBV7-8 and TRBJ1-3; the D is unclear. This CDR3 has 16 amino acids. The V end was cut by 2 bases, the J end by 4 bases, with 15 bases between. Germline-derived CDR1 and CDR2 are SGHVS and FQNEAQ. This CDR3 reads CASSLMLSGAGNTIYF. The CDR3 bases are TGTGCCAGCAGCTTAATGTTATCCGGCGCAGGAAACACCATATATTTT.

The CDR3 coding sequence is TGCAGTGCTAGAGATTCCCCGGCAGTGACAAACTATGGCTACACCTTC. As protein: CSARDSPAVTNYGYTF. The genes are TRBV20-1 and TRBJ1-2; D is unresolved. V lost 0 bases and J 2 bases, leaving 16 bases between the germline ends. The CDR3 runs 16 residues. The germline V gene has CDR1 DFQATT and CDR2 SNEGSKA (reference sequence).

This clonotype was observed a handful of times. The J gene is TRBJ1-6, the V gene TRBV9; D gene ambiguous. Germline V gene data show CDR1 as SGDLS and CDR2 as YYNGEE. The CDR3 runs to 13 residues. Trimming stripped 0 bases from V and 10 bases from J, with 8 bases between. CDR3 sequence (DNA): TGTGCCAGCAGCGTAGTAGAGGACTCACCCCTCCACTTT. It translates to CASSVVEDSPLHF. The entire variable domain, with the rest obtained from reference TRBV9 and TRBJ1-6, is as follows: DSGVTQTPKHLITATGQRVTLRCSPRSGDLSVYWYQQSLDQGLQFLIQYYNGEERAKGNILERFSAQQFPDLHSELNLSSLELGDSALYFCASSVVEDSPLHFGNGTRLTVT.

The rearrangement uses TRBV19 and TRBJ2-1; 11 nucleotides line up with TRBD2. The CDR3 is 15 amino acids. V dropped 4 bases and J dropped 7; count of bases not matched to a gene: 6. The germline V gene encodes CDR1 LNHDA and CDR2 SQIVND (reference sequence). CDR3: CASSKIAGGTNEQFF. In DNA, the CDR3 is TGTGCCAGTAGTAAAATAGCGGGAGGGACTAATGAGCAGTTCTTC.

The genes are TRBV7-8 and TRBJ2-5, with TRBD1 as a possible D gene (7 bases). V lost 5 bases and J 1 base, leaving 14 bases between the germline ends. This CDR3 is 15 amino acids long. CDR1 SGHVS and CDR2 FQNEAQ come from the germline V gene. CDR3 in DNA: TGTGCCAGCAGCACCCGACAGGGAGGCCAAGAGACCCAGTACTTC. Amino acids: CASSTRQGGQETQYF.

This clonotype turned up a few times. The CDR3 region has the DNA TGTGCCAGCAATCCGGGACCGGGCCGCAACACAGATACGCAGTATTTT. This encodes CASNPGPGRNTDTQYF. The chain joins TRBV6-1 to TRBJ2-3; D may correspond to TRBD1 or TRBD2 (5 bases each). Trimming left V 7 bases short and J 2 bases short, with 19 bases between. The CDR3 spans 16 residues. Germline V gene data show CDR1 as MNHNS and CDR2 as SASEGT.

This chain connects TRBV7-3 to TRBJ2-7; D call uncertain. V was pared by 5 bases and J by 3 bases, with 14 bases between. The CDR3 contains 14 residues. Per germline, CDR1 SGHTA and CDR2 FQGTGA. The CDR3 DNA reads TGTGCCAGCAGCCCTCACAGCATGAGCTACGAGCAGTACTTC. This codes for CASSPHSMSYEQYF.

V is TRBV11-2 and J is TRBJ2-2; a weak D match, TRBD2 (6 bases). V was pared by 5 bases and J by 4 bases, with 17 bases between. The germline V gene has CDR1 SGHAT and CDR2 FQNNGV. CDR3 length: 16 residues. Written as DNA, the CDR3 is TGTGCCAGCAGCCACGGGTGGGGGAGGCCCACCGGGGAGCTGTTTTTT. Amino acids: CASSHGWGRPTGELFF. Full variable domain (remainder filled in from reference TRBV11-2 and TRBJ2-2): EAGVAQSPRYKIIEKRQSVAFWCNPISGHATLYWYQQILGQGPKLLIQFQNNGVVDDSQLPKDRFSAERLKGVDSTLKIQPAKLEDSAVYLCASSHGWGRPTGELFFGEGSRLTVL.

This clonotype was observed many times. Germline is not matched at one junction end, which may reflect a read error. The V call is TRBV4-1, the J call TRBJ2-3, with TRBD2 matching over 9 bases. This CDR3 comprises 15 residues. Germline V lookup: CDR1 MGHRA, CDR2 YSYEKL. CDR3 nucleotides: TGTGCCAGCAGTGGGGGCGGGGGGGGCACAGATACGCAGTATTTT. Translated, it gives CASSGGGGGTDTQYF.

The genes are TRBV6-5 and TRBJ2-1, with a tentative D call TRBD2 (5 bases). The germline V gene encodes CDR1 MNHEY and CDR2 SVGAGI. Trimming took 2 bases from V and 10 from J, leaving 6 bases between them. This CDR3 is 11 amino acids long. The CDR3 DNA sequence: TGTGCCAGCAGTTACCGGGAAGAGCAGTTCTTC. Protein: CASSYREEQFF.

CDR3 DNA sequence: TGCAGTGCCCGCAACGGTACTAGCGTTACAAATAGGGATGAGCAGTTCTTC. This gives the protein CSARNGTSVTNRDEQFF. The V gene is TRBV20-1, the J gene TRBJ2-1, with TRBD2 identical over 7 bases. CDR1 and CDR2 from the germline V gene are DFQATT and SNEGSKA (reference sequence). J was trimmed by 8 bases and V by 6 bases; bases with no gene match: 22. The CDR3 is made up of 17 amino acids.

V gene TRBV2 combines with J gene TRBJ2-1, with TRBD1 as a possible D gene (5 bases). Germline values: CDR1 SNHLY, CDR2 FYNNEI. The CDR3 has 14 amino acids. V was cut by 8 bases and J by 8 bases, with 19 bases left in between. CDR3 sequence reads: CASGLGRAIDEQFF. The CDR3 region has the DNA TGTGCCAGCGGGTTGGGCAGGGCGATCGATGAGCAGTTCTTC.

The gene calls are TRBV15 and TRBJ2-2, with a possible D match to TRBD2 (5 bases). The CDR3 contains 14 residues. The germline V gene has CDR1 LNHNV and CDR2 YYDKDF (reference sequence). Trimming took off 0 bases at V and 7 bases at J, with 9 bases between the two ends. The CDR3 region is CATSRDRGIGELFF. In nucleotides, the CDR3 is TGTGCCACCAGCAGAGATCGGGGTATCGGGGAGCTGTTTTTT.

This sequence joins TRBV18 and TRBJ2-5; D gene unclear. Trimming removed 0 bases from V and 2 bases from J, with 4 bases in between. The V gene's germline CDR1 is KGHSH and CDR2 LQKENI. CDR3 length equals 13 residues. CDR3 in amino acids: CASSPPLQETQYF. The CDR3, as DNA: TGTGCCAGCTCACCACCGCTACAAGAGACCCAGTACTTC.

In its sample, this clonotype was seen a few times. The genes are TRBV7-2 and TRBJ2-7, with D perhaps matching TRBD2 (5 bases). Germline loops: CDR1 SGHTA, CDR2 FQGNSA. V lost 4 bases to trimming and J lost 4 bases, with 14 bases between them. The CDR3 runs 14 residues. CDR3: CASSWSAGGYEQYF. CDR3 in DNA: TGTGCCAGCAGCTGGTCGGCGGGCGGGTACGAGCAGTACTTC.

This sequence joins TRBV19 and TRBJ1-1; 7 bases fit TRBD1. There are 17 residues in the CDR3. The germline V gene has CDR1 LNHDA and CDR2 SQIVND (reference sequence). V trimming: 9 bases; J trimming: 3 bases; junction bases outside the gene matches: 19. This CDR3 reads CARGRRQGLPRDTEAFF. The DNA for the CDR3 is TGTGCCAGGGGCAGGCGACAGGGCCTGCCGCGGGACACTGAAGCTTTCTTT.

The J gene is TRBJ2-3, the V gene TRBV7-2; D unresolved. V lost 3 bases and J lost 11, with 12 bases in between. The CDR3 totals 12 residues. Germline V gives CDR1 SGHTA, CDR2 FQGNSA. CDR3 residues: CASSFNRAKQYF. CDR3 DNA: TGTGCCAGCAGCTTCAACCGAGCCAAGCAGTATTTT.

The chain carries TRBV2 and TRBJ1-1; no clear D. The CDR3 loop spans 14 amino acids. Trimming stripped 5 bases from V and 1 base from J, with 11 bases between. In germline, CDR1 is SNHLY, CDR2 FYNNEI. The CDR3 DNA reads as TGTGCCAGCAGTAGGGAGGGAGAGAACACTGAAGCTTTCTTT. Translation: CASSREGENTEAFF.